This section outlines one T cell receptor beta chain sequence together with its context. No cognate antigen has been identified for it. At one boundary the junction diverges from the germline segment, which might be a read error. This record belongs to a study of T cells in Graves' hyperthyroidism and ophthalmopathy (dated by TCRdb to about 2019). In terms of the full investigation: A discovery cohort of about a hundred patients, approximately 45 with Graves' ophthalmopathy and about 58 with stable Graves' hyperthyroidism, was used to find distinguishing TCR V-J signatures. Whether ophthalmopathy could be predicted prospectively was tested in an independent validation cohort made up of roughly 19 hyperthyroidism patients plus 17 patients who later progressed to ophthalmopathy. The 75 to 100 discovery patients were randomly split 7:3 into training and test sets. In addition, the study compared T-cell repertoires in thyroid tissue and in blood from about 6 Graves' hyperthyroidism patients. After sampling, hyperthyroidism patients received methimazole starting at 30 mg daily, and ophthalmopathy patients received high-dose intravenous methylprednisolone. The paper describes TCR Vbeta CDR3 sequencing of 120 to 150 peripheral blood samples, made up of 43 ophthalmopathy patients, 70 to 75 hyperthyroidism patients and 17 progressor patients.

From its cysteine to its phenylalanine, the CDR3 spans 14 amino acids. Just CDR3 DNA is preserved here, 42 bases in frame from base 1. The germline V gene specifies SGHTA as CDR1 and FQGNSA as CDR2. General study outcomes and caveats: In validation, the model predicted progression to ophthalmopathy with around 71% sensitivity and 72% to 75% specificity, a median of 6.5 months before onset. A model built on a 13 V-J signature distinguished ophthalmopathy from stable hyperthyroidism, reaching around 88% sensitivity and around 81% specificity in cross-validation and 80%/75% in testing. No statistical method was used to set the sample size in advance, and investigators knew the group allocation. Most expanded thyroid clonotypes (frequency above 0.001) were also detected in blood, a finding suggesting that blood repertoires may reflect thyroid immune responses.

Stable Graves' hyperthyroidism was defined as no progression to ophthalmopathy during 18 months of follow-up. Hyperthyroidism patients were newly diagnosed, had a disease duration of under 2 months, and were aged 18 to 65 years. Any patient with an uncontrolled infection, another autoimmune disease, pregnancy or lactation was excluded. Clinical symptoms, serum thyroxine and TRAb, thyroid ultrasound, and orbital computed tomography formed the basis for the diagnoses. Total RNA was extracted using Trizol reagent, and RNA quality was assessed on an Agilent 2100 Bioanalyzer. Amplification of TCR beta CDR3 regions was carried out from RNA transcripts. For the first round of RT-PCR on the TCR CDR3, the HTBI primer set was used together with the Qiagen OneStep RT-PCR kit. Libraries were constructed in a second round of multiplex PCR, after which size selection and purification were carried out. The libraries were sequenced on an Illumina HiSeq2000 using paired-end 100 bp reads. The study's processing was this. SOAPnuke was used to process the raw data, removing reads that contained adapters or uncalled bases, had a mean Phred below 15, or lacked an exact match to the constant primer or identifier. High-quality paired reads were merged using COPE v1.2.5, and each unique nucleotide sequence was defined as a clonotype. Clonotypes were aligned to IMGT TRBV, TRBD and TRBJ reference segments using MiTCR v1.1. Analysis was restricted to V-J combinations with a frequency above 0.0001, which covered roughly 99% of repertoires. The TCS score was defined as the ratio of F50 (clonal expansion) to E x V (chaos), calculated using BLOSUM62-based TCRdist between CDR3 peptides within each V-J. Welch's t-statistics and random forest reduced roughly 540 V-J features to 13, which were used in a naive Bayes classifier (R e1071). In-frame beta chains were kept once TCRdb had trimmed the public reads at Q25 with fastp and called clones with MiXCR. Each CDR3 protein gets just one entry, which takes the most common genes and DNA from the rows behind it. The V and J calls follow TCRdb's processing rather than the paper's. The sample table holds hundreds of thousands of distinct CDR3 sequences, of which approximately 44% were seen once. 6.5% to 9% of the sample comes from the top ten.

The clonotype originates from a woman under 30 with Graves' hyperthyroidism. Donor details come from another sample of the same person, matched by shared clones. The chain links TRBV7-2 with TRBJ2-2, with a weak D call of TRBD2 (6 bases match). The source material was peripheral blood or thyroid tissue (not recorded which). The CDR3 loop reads CASRGGWNTGELFF. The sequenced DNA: TGTGCCAGCAGGGGAGGATGGAACACCGGGGAGTTGTTTTTT.